These 18 T cell receptor beta chains were sequenced from one sample in a study of identical twins. Via MiXCR, TCRdb re-called the 5' RACE reads, giving one row per CDR3 protein. Among roughly 500,000 distinct CDR3 sequences listed, about 20% were seen once. These same data were also listed under a study on T cells expressing NK-cell markers.

The specimen sequenced was CD4+ T cells sorted from blood. The receptors were sampled from a woman aged 18 to 35 in good health.

For the CDR3, the DNA is TGTGCCAGCAGGGGTCAGGGATCCGAGCAGTACTTC. Protein product: CASRGQGSEQYF. The chain carries TRBV6-1 and TRBJ2-7; a weak D match, TRBD1 (5 bases). The length of the CDR3 is 12 residues. V lost 6 bases and J lost 6, with 12 bases in between. CDR1 is MNHNS, CDR2 SASEGT, per germline.

The chain recombines TRBV20-1 with TRBJ2-2; D is tentatively TRBD1 or TRBD2 (5 bases each). CDR3 length: 15 residues. CDR1 is DFQATT, CDR2 SNEGSKA, per germline (reference sequence). Trimming cost V 5 bases and J 5 bases, with 18 bases left between them. CDR3 in amino acids: CSAYPVGVTTGELFF. The CDR3 nucleotides are TGCAGTGCTTACCCGGTGGGGGTGACTACCGGGGAGCTGTTTTTT.

V is TRBV11-2 and J is TRBJ2-1, with TRBD2 matching over 12 bases. The CDR3 contains 20 residues. Germline V lookup: CDR1 SGHAT, CDR2 FQNNGV. The trim removed 3 bases at V and 0 bases at J, leaving 12 bases unmatched. This CDR3 reads CASSFRAGLAGAGSYNEQFF. The CDR3 DNA follows: TGTGCCAGCAGCTTTAGGGCGGGACTAGCGGGTGCCGGCTCCTACAATGAGCAGTTCTTC. The whole variable domain, filled in from reference TRBV11-2 and TRBJ2-1, reads EAGVAQSPRYKIIEKRQSVAFWCNPISGHATLYWYQQILGQGPKLLIQFQNNGVVDDSQLPKDRFSAERLKGVDSTLKIQPAKLEDSAVYLCASSFRAGLAGAGSYNEQFFGPGTRLTVL.

The chain combines TRBV20-1 with TRBJ2-3; D possibly uses TRBD1 or TRBD2 (5 bases each). The germline V gene has CDR1 DFQATT and CDR2 SNEGSKA (reference sequence). This CDR3 has 14 amino acids. The ends were cut back, 7 bases at V and 2 bases at J, with 16 bases in the middle. CDR3 in DNA: TGCAGTGTTACTCCCGGGGCTCCCACAGATACGCAGTATTTT. It codes for CSVTPGAPTDTQYF.

The chain couples TRBV6-2 or TRBV6-3 to TRBJ2-7, with a tentative D call TRBD2 (5 bases). The CDR3 covers 13 residues. V was trimmed by 2 bases and J by 9 bases, leaving 14 bases between them. Germline CDR1 reads MNHEY; CDR2 reads SVGEGT. CDR3: CASSYGLVFGQYF. CDR3 nucleotides: TGTGCCAGCAGTTACGGACTCGTTTTTGGGCAGTACTTC.

As DNA, the CDR3 is TGCAGTGCCTGGGCAGCGGGAGTAGGGCGGCAGTTCTTC. It encodes CSAWAAGVGRQFF. The chain couples TRBV20-1 to TRBJ2-1, with 8 nucleotides matching TRBD2. The CDR3 spans 13 residues. Germline loops: CDR1 DFQATT, CDR2 SNEGSKA (reference sequence). Unmatched junction bases numbered 13, after V lost 6 bases and J lost 12 bases.

CDR3 protein: CASSSWTSGGITQYF. CDR3 sequence (DNA): TGTGCCAGCAGCTCCTGGACTAGCGGGGGTATCACGCAGTATTTT. The chain joins TRBV5-4 to TRBJ2-3; TRBD2 agrees at 13 bases. The V gene end was trimmed by 3 bases and the J gene end by 9 bases; junction bases not matched to a gene: 7. Germline loops: CDR1 SGHNT, CDR2 YYREEE (reference sequence). The CDR3 consists of 15 residues.

The V and J genes are TRBV20-1 and TRBJ2-7; TRBD2 matches 14 bases. After removal of 5 bases from V and 9 bases from J, the junction contained 6 bases not matched to a gene. The CDR3 has 13 amino acids. Germline CDR1 and CDR2: DFQATT and SNEGSKA (reference sequence). The CDR3 loop reads CSASGTSGSLQYF. The DNA of the CDR3 is TGCAGTGCTTCCGGGACTAGCGGGAGTTTGCAGTACTTC.

V is TRBV11-2 and J is TRBJ2-7; TRBD2 matches at 12 bases. Germline lookup yields CDR1 SGHAT and CDR2 FQNNGV. Trimming removed 5 bases from V and 4 bases from J; junction bases left unmatched: 3. The CDR3 has 14 amino acids. In nucleotides, the CDR3 is TGTGCCAGCAGCACGACTAGCGGGAGTTACGAGCAGTACTTC. Its protein is CASSTTSGSYEQYF.

V gene TRBV18 combines with J gene TRBJ1-5, with D perhaps TRBD1 (6 bases). Germline V CDR1 and CDR2: KGHSH, LQKENI. The CDR3 has 15 residues. Trimming cost V 6 bases and J 2 bases, with 14 bases left between them. This chain's CDR3 is CASSLTGFGNQPQHF. The CDR3 bases are TGTGCCAGCTCTCTAACAGGGTTCGGCAATCAGCCCCAGCATTTT.

The chain links TRBV20-1 to TRBJ2-1, with TRBD2 matching 11 bases. Germline V lookup: CDR1 DFQATT, CDR2 SNEGSKA (reference sequence). CDR3 length: 15 amino acids. Losses at the gene ends were 5 bases for V and 0 bases for J; bases not matched to a gene: 3. CDR3 loop: CSAAGLAVSYNEQFF. In DNA, the CDR3 is TGCAGTGCTGCGGGACTAGCGGTCTCCTACAATGAGCAGTTCTTC.

This clonotype occurred many times. The genes are TRBV5-1 and TRBJ1-1; D possibly corresponds to TRBD1 (6 bases). Trimming stripped 8 bases from V and 5 bases from J, with 16 bases between. The CDR3 covers 13 residues. Germline V CDR1 and CDR2: SGHRS, YFSETQ. The CDR3 spells CASAHGGRTEAFF. CDR3 nucleotides: TGCGCCAGTGCGCACGGGGGGCGGACTGAAGCTTTCTTT. Drawing the rest from reference TRBV5-1 and TRBJ1-1, the complete variable domain is KAGVTQTPRYLIKTRGQQVTLSCSPISGHRSVSWYQQTPGQGLQFLFEYFSETQRNKGNFPGRFSGRQFSNSRSEMNVSTLELGDSALYLCASAHGGRTEAFFGQGTRLTVV.

The chain joins TRBV5-1 to TRBJ2-5; D call uncertain. CDR1 is SGHRS and CDR2 is YFSETQ in the germline V gene. The V gene lost 0 bases and the J gene lost 1 base, with 10 bases spanning the gap. This CDR3 contains 15 residues. DNA for the CDR3: TGCGCCAGCAGCTTGGGGGCAGGAGCCCAAGAGACCCAGTACTTC. As protein: CASSLGAGAQETQYF.

This clonotype was found a few times. The chain carries TRBV4-3 and TRBJ1-6; D gene unclear. V was pared by 3 bases and J by 8 bases, with 14 bases between. Germline V lookup: CDR1 LGHNA, CDR2 YSLEER. There are 15 residues in the CDR3. The CDR3 nucleotides read TGCGCCAGCAGCCAGTCCGGGCCCTTCTATTCACCCCTCCACTTT. Translated: CASSQSGPFYSPLHF.

In regard to this clonotype: One end of the junction fails to match germline, which may point to a read error. This rearrangement joins TRBV20-1 to TRBJ2-5, with D perhaps TRBD2 (6 bases). The CDR3 extends over 12 amino acids. Germline CDR1 reads DFQATT; CDR2 reads SNEGSKA (reference sequence). In DNA form, the CDR3 reads TGCAATGCTAGGTTTGGGAGGGAGACCCAGTACTTC. It is translated as CNARFGRETQYF.

This clonotype turned up a few times. CDR3 DNA sequence: TGTGCCAGCAGTGATAGACAGGGGTATTCACCCCTCCACTTT. Translation: CASSDRQGYSPLHF. The chain couples TRBV25-1 to TRBJ1-6; 8 bases are shared with TRBD1. The CDR3 is 14 residues long. Germline lookup yields CDR1 MGHDK and CDR2 SYGVNS. With V trimmed by 3 bases and J by 8 bases, 3 bases remained unmatched.

The chain uses TRBV2 and TRBJ2-7; 12 nucleotides match TRBD2. Germline CDR1 is SNHLY and CDR2 is FYNNEI. The CDR3 loop spans 16 amino acids. The trim removed 6 bases at V and 8 bases at J, leaving 14 bases unmatched. The CDR3 coding sequence is TGTGCCAGCAGCTTCACTAGCGGGGGGACCAATTGGAAGCAGTACTTC. Protein sequence: CASSFTSGGTNWKQYF.

This clonotype has only a few counts. The rearrangement links TRBV5-1 to TRBJ2-1, with unresolved D. The CDR3 runs 12 residues. Trimming stripped 7 bases from V and 6 bases from J, with 11 bases between. Germline values: CDR1 SGHRS, CDR2 YFSETQ. CDR3 in DNA: TGCGCCAGCGGGGAAGGACCCAATGAGCAGTTCTTC. Encoded protein: CASGEGPNEQFF.